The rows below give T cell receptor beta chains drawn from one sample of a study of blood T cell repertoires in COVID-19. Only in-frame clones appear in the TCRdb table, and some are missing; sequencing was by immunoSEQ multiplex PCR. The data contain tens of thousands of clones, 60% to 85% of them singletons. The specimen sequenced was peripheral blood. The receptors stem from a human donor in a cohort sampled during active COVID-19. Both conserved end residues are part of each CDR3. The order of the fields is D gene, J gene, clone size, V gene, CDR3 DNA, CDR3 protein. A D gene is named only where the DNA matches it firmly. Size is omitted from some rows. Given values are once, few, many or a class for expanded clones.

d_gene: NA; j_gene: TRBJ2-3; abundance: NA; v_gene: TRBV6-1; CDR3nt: TGTGCCAGCAGTGAACCCTACACAGATACGCAGTATTTT; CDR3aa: CASSEPYTDTQYF
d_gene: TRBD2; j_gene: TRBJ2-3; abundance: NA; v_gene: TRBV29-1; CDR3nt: TGCAGCGCCTCCGGGACTAGCGGGAGAGGCGCGGATACGCAGTATTTT; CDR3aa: CSASGTSGRGADTQYF
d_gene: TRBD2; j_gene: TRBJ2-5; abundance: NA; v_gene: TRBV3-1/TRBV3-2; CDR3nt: TGTGCCAGCAGCGGGGAGGCAGGACCACGACTAGCGGGACTGAAGACCCAGTACTTC; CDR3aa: CASSGEAGPRLAGLKTQYF
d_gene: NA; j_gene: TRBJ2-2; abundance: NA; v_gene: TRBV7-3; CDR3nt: TGTGCCAGCAGCTTCCCCGGGTCTGCGAACACCGGGGAGCTGTTTTTT; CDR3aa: CASSFPGSANTGELFF
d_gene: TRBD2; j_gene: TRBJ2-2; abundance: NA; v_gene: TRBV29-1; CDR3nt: TGCAGCGTTGCTCTAGCGGGACTGGCCGGGGAGCTGTTTTTT; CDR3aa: CSVALAGLAGELFF
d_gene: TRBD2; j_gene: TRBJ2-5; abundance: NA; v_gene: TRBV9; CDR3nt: TGTGCCAGCAGCGAGAGAGGGACTAGGAGCCAAGAGACCCAGTACTTC; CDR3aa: CASSERGTRSQETQYF
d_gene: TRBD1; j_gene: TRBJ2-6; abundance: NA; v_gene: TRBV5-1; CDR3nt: TGCGCCAGCAGCCCCGGACAGGGGCCCTCTTCTGGGGCCAACGTCCTGACTTTC; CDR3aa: CASSPGQGPSSGANVLTF
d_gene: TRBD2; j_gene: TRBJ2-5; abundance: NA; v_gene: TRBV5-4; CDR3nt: TGTGCCAGCAGCTTGGGAAGCGGGGACCTAGGGGCCCAGTACTTC; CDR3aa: CASSLGSGDLGAQYF
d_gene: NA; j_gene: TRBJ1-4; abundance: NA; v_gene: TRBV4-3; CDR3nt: TGCGCCAGCAGCCCACGGGGGAATAATGAAAAACTGTTTTTT; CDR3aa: CASSPRGNNEKLFF
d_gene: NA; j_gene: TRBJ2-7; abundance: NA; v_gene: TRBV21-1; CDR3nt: TGTGCCAGCTCCCCCTCAGGGACTAGCATTTACGAGCAGTACTTC; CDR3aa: CASSPSGTSIYEQYF
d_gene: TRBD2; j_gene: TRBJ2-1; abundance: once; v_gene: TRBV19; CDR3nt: TGTGCCAGTAGTATTAGGGTCCTAGCGGGAGCCCCCCAGTTCTTC; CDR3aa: CASSIRVLAGAPQFF
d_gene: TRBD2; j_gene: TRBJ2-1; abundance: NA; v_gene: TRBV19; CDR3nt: TGTGCCACATTCCCCCGGGGGCTAGCGGGCCTTCCCGGGGGTTACAATGAGCAGTTCTTC; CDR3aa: CATFPRGLAGLPGGYNEQFF
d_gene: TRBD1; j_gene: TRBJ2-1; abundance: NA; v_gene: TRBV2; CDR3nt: TGTGCCAGCAAGGGACAGTACAATGAGCAGTTCTTC; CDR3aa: CASKGQYNEQFF
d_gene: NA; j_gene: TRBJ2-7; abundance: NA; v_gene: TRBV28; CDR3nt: TGTGCCAGCAGCCACGGGATGCCTATCTACGAGCAGTACTTC; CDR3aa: CASSHGMPIYEQYF
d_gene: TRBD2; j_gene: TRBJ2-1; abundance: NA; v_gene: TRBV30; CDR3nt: TGTGTCTTAAAACTAACTAGCGGGAGAGGGTACAATGAGCAGTTCTTC; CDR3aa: CVLKLTSGRGYNEQFF
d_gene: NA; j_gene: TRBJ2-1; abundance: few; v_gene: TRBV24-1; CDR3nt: TGTGCCACCAGTGATTTGTACCCTAGCTCGGGGGAGCAGTTCTTC; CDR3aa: CATSDLYPSSGEQFF
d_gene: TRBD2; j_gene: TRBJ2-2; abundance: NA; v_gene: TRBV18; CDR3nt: TGTGCCAGCTCACCCGGACTAGCGGGAGCCGGGGAGCTGTTTTTT; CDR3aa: CASSPGLAGAGELFF
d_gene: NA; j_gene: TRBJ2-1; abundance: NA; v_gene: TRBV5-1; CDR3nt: TGCGCCAGCAGCTTGGCCTACTCGGGAGCTTGGAACAATGAGCAGTTCTTC; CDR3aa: CASSLAYSGAWNNEQFF
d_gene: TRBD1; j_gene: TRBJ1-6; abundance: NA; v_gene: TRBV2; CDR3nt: TGTGCCAGCAGTCAGAGGACAGGGGAGAATTCACCCCTCCACTTT; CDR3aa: CASSQRTGENSPLHF
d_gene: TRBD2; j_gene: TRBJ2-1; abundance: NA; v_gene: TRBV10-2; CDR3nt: TGCGCCACAGTAGCGGGAGGTCCCTACAATGAGCAGTTCTTC; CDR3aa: CATVAGGPYNEQFF
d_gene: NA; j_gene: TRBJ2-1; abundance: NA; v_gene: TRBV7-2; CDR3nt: TGTGCCAGCAGCTTAGGAGCGATCTCCTACAATGAGCAGTTCTTC; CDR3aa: CASSLGAISYNEQFF
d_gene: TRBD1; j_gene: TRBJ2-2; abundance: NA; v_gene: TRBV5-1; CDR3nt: TGCGCCAGCAGCCAAGGGACAGGGAACACCGGGGAGCTGTTTTTT; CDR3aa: CASSQGTGNTGELFF
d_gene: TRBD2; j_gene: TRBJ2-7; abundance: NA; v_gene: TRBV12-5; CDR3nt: TGTGCTAGTGGTTTGGTACCTAGCGGTCCAATGTACGAGCAGTACTTC; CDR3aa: CASGLVPSGPMYEQYF
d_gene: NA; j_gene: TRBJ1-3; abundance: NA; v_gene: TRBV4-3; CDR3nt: TGCGCCAGCAGCCTCCGTGGTTATGGGGCCGGTGGAAACACCATATATTTT; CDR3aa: CASSLRGYGAGGNTIYF
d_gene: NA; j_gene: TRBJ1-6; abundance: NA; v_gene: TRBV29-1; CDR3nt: TGCAGCGTTGCGGACGGACAGCGGTCATCCCTCCACTTT; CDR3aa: CSVADGQRSSLHF
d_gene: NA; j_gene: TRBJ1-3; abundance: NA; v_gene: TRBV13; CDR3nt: TGTGCCAGCAGCCACACAGCCGGTGGAAACACCATATATTTT; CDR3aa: CASSHTAGGNTIYF
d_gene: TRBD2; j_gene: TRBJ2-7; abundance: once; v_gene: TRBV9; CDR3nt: TGTGCCAGCAGCCCCCCCGGGAGGGCGGGCGAGCAGTACTTC; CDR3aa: CASSPPGRAGEQYF
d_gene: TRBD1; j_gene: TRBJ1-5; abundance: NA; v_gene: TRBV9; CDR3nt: TGTGCCAGCAGCCAAGGACAGGGATCAAATCAGCCCCAGCATTTT; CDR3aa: CASSQGQGSNQPQHF
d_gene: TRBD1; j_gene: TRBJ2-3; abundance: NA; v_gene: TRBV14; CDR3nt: TGTGCCAGCAGCCGAGGGGGGACAGGAGACACAGATACGCAGTATTTT; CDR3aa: CASSRGGTGDTDTQYF
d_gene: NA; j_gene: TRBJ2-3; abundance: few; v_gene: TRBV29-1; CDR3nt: TGCAGCGCCGGCGTAACGGGAATAGATACGCAGTATTTT; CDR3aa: CSAGVTGIDTQYF
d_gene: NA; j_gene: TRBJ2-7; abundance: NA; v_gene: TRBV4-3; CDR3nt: TGCGCCAGCAGCCAAGATCGAGGGTCCTCACACCACTTC; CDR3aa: CASSQDRGSSHHF
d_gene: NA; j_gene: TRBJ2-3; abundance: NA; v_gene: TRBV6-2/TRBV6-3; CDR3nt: TGTGCCAGCAGTTACTCCCTGGGCCTGCCTACGCAGTATTTT; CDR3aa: CASSYSLGLPTQYF
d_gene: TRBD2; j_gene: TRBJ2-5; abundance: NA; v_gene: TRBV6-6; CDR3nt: TGTGCCAGCAATCCCGGGACTAGCGGTGGGGAGACCCAGTACTTC; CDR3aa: CASNPGTSGGETQYF
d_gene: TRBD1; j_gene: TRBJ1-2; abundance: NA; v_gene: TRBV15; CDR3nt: TGTGCCACCAGCAGAGATGTGGAGGGGGCCCTCTATGGCTACACCTTC; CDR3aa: CATSRDVEGALYGYTF
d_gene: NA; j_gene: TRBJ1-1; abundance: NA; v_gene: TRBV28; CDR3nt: TGTGCCAGCAGTTTTTGGGGCAGGAGGGTGAAGAACACTGAAGCTTTCTTT; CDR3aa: CASSFWGRRVKNTEAFF
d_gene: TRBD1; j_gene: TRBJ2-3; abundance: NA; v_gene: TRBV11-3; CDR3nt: TGTGCCAGCAGCTCCTGGACAGGGATTGGCACAGATACGCAGTATTTT; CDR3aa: CASSSWTGIGTDTQYF
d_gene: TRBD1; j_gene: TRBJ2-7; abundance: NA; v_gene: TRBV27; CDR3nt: TGTGCCAGCAGTTTAGCCGGGACAGTCTCCTACGAGCAGTACTTC; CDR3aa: CASSLAGTVSYEQYF
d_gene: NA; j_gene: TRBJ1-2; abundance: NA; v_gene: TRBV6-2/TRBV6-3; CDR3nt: TGTGCCAGCAGTTACGAAGGCCGGGGAGGCTACACCTTC; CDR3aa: CASSYEGRGGYTF
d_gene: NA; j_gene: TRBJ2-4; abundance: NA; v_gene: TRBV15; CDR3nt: TGTGCCACCAGCAGAGACGCCAAAGGGGAAAACATTCAGTACTTC; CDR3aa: CATSRDAKGENIQYF
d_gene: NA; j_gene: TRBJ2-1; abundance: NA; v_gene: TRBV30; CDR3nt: TGTGCCTGGAGTGTAAAAGAGAAGCAGTTCTTC; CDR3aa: CAWSVKEKQFF
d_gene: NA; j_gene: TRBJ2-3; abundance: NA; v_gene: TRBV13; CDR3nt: TGTGCCAGCAGCTTAGTCGGGAGAGTGGATACGCAGTATTTT; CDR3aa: CASSLVGRVDTQYF
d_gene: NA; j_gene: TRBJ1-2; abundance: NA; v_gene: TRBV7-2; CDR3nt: TGTGCCAGCAGCTTAGCAGGGGGAAGTTATGGCTACACCTTC; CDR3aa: CASSLAGGSYGYTF
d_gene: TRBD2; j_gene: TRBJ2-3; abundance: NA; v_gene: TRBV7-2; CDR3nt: TGTGCCAGCAGCCCCTGGGGACTAGCGGGAGGAGCGTCAGATACGCAGTATTTT; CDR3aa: CASSPWGLAGGASDTQYF
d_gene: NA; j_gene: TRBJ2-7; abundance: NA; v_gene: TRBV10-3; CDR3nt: TGTGCCATCAGTGTGCAAGGGAGCTCCTACGAGCAGTACTTC; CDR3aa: CAISVQGSSYEQYF
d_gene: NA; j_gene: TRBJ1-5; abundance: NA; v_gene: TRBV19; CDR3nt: TGTGCCATAGAGGAGCCCCAGCATTTT; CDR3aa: CAIEEPQHF